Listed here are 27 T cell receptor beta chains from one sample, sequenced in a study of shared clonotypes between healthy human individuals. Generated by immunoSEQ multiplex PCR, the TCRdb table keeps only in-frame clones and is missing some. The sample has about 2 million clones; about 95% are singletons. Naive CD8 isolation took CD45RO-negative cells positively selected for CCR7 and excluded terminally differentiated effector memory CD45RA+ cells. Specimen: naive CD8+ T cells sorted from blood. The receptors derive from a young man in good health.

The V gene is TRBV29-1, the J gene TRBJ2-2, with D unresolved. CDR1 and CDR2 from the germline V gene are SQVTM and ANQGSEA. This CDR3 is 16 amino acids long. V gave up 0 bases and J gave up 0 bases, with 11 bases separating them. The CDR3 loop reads CSVEDRGQTNTGELFF. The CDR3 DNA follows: TGCAGCGTTGAAGATCGCGGCCAGACGAACACCGGGGAGCTGTTTTTT.

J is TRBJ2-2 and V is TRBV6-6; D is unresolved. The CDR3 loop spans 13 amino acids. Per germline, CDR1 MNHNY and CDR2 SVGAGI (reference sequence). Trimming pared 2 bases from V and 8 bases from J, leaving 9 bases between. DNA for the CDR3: TGTGCCAGCAGTTACCCGGACGTAGGGGAGCTGTTTTTT. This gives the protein CASSYPDVGELFF.

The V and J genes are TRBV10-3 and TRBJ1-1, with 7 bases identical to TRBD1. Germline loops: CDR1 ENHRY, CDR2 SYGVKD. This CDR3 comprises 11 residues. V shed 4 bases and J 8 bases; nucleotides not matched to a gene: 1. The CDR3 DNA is TGTGCCATCAGTGGGGACAGCGAAGCTTTCTTT. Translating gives CAISGDSEAFF.

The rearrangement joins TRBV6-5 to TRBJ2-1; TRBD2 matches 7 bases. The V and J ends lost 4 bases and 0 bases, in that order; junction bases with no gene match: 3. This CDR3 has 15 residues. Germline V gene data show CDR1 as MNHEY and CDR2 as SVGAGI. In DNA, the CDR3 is TGTGCCAGCAGTTTAGCGGGTACCTCCTACAATGAGCAGTTCTTC. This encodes CASSLAGTSYNEQFF.

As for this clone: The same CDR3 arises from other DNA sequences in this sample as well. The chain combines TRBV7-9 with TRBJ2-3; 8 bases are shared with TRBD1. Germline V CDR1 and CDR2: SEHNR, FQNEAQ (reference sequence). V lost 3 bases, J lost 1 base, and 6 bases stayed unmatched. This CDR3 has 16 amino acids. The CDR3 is CASSFPGQGGTDTQYF. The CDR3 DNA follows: TGTGCCAGCAGCTTTCCCGGACAGGGTGGCACAGATACGCAGTATTTT.

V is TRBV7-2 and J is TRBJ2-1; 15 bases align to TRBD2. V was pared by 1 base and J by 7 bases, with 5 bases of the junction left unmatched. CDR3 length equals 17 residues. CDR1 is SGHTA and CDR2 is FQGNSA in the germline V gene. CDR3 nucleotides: TGTGCCAGCAGCTTAGTAGGGACTAGCGGGAGGAATAATGAGCAGTTCTTC. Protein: CASSLVGTSGRNNEQFF.

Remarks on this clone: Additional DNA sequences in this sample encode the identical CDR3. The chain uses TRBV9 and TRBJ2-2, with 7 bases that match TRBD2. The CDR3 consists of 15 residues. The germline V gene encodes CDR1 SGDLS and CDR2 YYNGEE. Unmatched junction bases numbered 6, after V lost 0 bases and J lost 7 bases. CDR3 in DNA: TGTGCCAGCAGCGTAGGCGGCGGGGGAGGCGGGGAGCTGTTTTTT. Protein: CASSVGGGGGGELFF.

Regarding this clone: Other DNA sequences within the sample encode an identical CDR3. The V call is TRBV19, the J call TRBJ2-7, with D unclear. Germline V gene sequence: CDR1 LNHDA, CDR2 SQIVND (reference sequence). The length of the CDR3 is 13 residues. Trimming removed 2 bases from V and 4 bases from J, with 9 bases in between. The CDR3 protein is CASSITGLYEQYF. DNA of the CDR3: TGTGCCAGTAGTATAACTGGGTTATACGAGCAGTACTTC.

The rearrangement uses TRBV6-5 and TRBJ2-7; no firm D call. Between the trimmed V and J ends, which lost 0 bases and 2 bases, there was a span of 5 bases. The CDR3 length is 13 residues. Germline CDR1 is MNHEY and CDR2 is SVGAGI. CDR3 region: CASSYSYTYEQYF. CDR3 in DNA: TGTGCCAGCAGTTACTCCTACACCTACGAGCAGTACTTC.

For the CDR3, the DNA is TGTGCCAGCAGCCAAGGGCCCGGGACGGAGAAATACGAGCAGTACTTC. Amino acid sequence: CASSQGPGTEKYEQYF. This chain joins TRBV7-3 and TRBJ2-7; either TRBD1 or TRBD2 may fit D (5 bases each). The CDR3 length is 16 residues. CDR1 SGHTA and CDR2 FQGTGA come from the germline V gene. Trimming removed 5 bases from V and 4 bases from J, with 21 bases in between.

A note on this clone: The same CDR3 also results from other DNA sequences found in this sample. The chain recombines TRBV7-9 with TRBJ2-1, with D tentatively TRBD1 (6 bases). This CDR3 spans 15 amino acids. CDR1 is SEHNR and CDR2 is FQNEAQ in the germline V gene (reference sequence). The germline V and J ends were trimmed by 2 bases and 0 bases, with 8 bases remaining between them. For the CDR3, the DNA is TGTGCCAGCAGCTTAACAGGGAGCTCCTACAATGAGCAGTTCTTC. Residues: CASSLTGSSYNEQFF.

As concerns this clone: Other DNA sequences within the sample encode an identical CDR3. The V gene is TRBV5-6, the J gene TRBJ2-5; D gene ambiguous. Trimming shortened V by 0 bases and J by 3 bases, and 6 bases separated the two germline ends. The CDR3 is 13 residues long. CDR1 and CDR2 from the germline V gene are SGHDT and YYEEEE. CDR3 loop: CASSLGAEETQYF. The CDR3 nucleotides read TGTGCCAGCAGCTTGGGCGCCGAAGAGACCCAGTACTTC.

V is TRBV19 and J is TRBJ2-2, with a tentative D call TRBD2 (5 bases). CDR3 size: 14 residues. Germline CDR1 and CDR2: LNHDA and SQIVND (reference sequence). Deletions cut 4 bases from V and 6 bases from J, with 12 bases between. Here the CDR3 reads CASSKAGGPGELFF. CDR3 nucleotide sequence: TGTGCCAGTAGTAAGGCGGGTGGTCCCGGGGAGCTGTTTTTT.

The CDR3 reads CASSLTGVLPNEQFF. DNA of the CDR3: TGTGCCAGCAGCTTGACAGGGGTGTTGCCCAATGAGCAGTTCTTC. The rearrangement uses TRBV5-4 and TRBJ2-1; 7 positions agree with TRBD1. The V segment lost 1 base and the J segment 6 bases; nucleotides outside the gene matches: 7. CDR1 and CDR2 from the germline V gene are SGHNT and YYREEE (reference sequence). The CDR3 is made up of 15 amino acids. Based on the CDR3 plus reference TRBV5-4 and TRBJ2-1, the full variable domain is ETGVTQSPTHLIKTRGQQVTLRCSSQSGHNTVSWYQQALGQGPQFIFQYYREEENGRGNFPPRFSGLQFPNYSSELNVNALELDDSALYLCASSLTGVLPNEQFFGPGTRLTVL.

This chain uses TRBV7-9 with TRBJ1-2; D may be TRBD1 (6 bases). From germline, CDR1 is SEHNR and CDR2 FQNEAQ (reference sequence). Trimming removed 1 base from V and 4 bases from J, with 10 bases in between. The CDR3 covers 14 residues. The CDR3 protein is CASSLVTGTYGYTF. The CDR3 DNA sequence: TGTGCCAGCAGCTTAGTCACAGGGACCTATGGCTACACCTTC. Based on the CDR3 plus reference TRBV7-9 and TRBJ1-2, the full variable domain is DTGVSQNPRHKITKRGQNVTFRCDPISEHNRLYWYRQTLGQGPEFLTYFQNEAQLEKSRLLSDRFSAERPKGSFSTLEIQRTEQGDSAMYLCASSLVTGTYGYTFGSGTRLTVV.

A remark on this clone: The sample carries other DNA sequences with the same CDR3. CDR3: CASSLTGESYEQYF. For the CDR3, the DNA is TGTGCCAGCAGTCTGACAGGGGAGTCCTACGAGCAGTACTTC. This sequence joins TRBV6-5 and TRBJ2-7; 8 positions agree with TRBD1. The CDR3 extends over 14 amino acids. The V and J ends lost 5 bases and 1 base, in that order; junction bases with no gene match: 4. CDR1 MNHEY and CDR2 SVGAGI come from the germline V gene.

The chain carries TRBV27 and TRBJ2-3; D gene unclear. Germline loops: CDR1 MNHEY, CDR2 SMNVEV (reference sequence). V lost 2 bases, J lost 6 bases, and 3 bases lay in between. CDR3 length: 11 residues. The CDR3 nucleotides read TGTGCCAGCAGTTTAAAGGATACGCAGTATTTT. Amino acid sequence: CASSLKDTQYF.

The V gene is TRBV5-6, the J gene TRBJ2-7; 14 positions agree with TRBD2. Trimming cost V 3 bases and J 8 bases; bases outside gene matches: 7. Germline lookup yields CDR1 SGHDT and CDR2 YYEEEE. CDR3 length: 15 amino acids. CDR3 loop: CASSSPGLAGDKQYF. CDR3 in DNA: TGTGCCAGCAGCTCCCCGGGACTAGCGGGAGATAAGCAGTACTTC.

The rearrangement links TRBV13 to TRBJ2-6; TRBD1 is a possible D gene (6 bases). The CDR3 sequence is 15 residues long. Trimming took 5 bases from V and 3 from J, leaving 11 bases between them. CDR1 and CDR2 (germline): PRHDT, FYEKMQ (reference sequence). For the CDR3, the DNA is TGTGCCAGCAGCCTACAGGGCGGTGGGGCCAACGTCCTGACTTTC. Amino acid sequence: CASSLQGGGANVLTF.

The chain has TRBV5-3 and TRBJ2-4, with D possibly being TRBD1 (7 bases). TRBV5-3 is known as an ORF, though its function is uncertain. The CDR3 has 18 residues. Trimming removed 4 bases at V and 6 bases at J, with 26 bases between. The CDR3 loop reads CARSLRDSASLEGNIQYF. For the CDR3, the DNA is TGTGCCAGAAGCCTCCGGGACAGCGCATCCTTGGAGGGAAACATTCAGTACTTC.

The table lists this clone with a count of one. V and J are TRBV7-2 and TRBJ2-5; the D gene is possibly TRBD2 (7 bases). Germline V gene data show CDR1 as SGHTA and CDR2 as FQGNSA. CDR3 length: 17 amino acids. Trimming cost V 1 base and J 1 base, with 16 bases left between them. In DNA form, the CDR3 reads TGTGCCAGCAGCTTAGTAGGTGGGGGGGCTTTCCAAGAGACCCAGTACTTC. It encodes CASSLVGGGAFQETQYF.

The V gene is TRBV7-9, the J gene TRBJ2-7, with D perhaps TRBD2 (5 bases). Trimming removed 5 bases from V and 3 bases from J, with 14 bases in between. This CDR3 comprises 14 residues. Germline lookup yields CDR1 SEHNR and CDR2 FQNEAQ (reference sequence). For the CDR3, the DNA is TGTGCCAGCAGCGTCTACGTCGGGGTCTACGAGCAGTACTTC. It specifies CASSVYVGVYEQYF.

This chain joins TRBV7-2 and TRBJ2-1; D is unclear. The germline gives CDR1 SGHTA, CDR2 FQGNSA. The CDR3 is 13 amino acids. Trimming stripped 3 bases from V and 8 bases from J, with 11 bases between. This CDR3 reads CASSFLGWDEQFF. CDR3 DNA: TGTGCCAGCAGCTTTTTAGGTTGGGATGAGCAGTTCTTC.

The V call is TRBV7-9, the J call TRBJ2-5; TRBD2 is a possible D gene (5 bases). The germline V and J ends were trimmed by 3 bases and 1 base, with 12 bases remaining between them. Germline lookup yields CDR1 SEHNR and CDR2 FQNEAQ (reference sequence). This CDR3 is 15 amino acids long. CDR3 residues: CASSLAADPQETQYF. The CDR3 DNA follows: TGTGCCAGCAGCTTGGCAGCGGATCCCCAAGAGACCCAGTACTTC.

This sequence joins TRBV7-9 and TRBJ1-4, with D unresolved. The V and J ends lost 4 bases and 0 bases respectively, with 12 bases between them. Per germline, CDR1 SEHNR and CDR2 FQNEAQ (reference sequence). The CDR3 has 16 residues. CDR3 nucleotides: TGTGCCAGCAGCTCATCGGTCGGGCCAACTAATGAAAAACTGTTTTTT. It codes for CASSSSVGPTNEKLFF.

In DNA, the CDR3 is TGTGCCAGCAGTCCGGGGGGGAGTCCGGAGACCCAGTACTTC. This gives the protein CASSPGGSPETQYF. The V and J genes are TRBV6-5 and TRBJ2-5; 8 bases are shared with TRBD2. The CDR3 has 14 amino acids. V lost 5 bases and J lost 5; bases outside the gene matches: 7. Germline CDR1 and CDR2: MNHEY and SVGAGI.

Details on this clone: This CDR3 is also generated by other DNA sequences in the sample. The CDR3 loop reads CASSPTGETEAFF. The CDR3 coding sequence is TGTGCCAGCAGCCCAACAGGGGAGACTGAAGCTTTCTTT. V and J are TRBV13 and TRBJ1-1; 7 bases fit TRBD1. From germline, CDR1 is PRHDT and CDR2 FYEKMQ (reference sequence). The CDR3 consists of 13 residues. The ends lost 5 bases at V and 5 bases at J; junction bases unmatched: 5.